This TCR beta chain was retrieved from a study of naive and memory T cell subsets. General study points: This RNA-based method may be sensitive to activation-related transcript changes. Tuberculin site TCR excess was interpreted as type IV hypersensitivity infiltration.

CDR3 length equals 17 residues. Germline V gene lookup returns CDR1 SGHRS and CDR2 YFSETQ. With 2 bases clipped from V and 0 bases from J, the junction kept 7 bases outside the gene matches. Four PCR rounds used nested alpha and beta constant region primers plus the SP2 primer. In TCRdb, the UMI-ligation and nested PCR reads were re-called with MiXCR into one record per CDR3 protein. This table holds tens of thousands of distinct CDR3 sequences, roughly 6.6% found once. Treatment here: skin biopsy from PPD injection site in Mantoux-positive individual. TCR cDNA received a 3' ligated oligonucleotide that carried a UMI. This clonotype was counted ten times or more. Its antigen is not known.

This chain links TRBV5-1 with TRBJ2-3; 9 bases map to TRBD2. The sequence was obtained from an adult in good health. The starting material was skin, obtained from a tuberculin skin test site. Here the CDR3 reads CASSFGTSHYSTDTQYF. The CDR3 nucleotides are TGCGCCAGCAGCTTCGGGACTAGCCACTATAGCACAGATACGCAGTATTTT.